This T cell receptor beta chain originates from a study of human T cells and chemical hapten exposure. For the study at large: Diphenylcyclopropenone doses were given weekly to the scalps of patients across the approximately 24-week study.

The time point here: pre-sensitization, week 0. Treatment: therapeutic diphenylcyclopropenone sensitization with weekly scalp DPC. This clonotype was counted many times. The library gave individual cDNA molecules unique molecular identifiers. TCRdb recomputed calls from the RACE reads with MiXCR, one row per CDR3 protein. The sample shows about 300,000 distinct CDR3 sequences, 5.5% of them seen only once. This CDR3 region has 12 residues. Germline CDR1 reads MNHEY; CDR2 reads SVGAGI. The germline V and J ends were trimmed by 2 bases and 14 bases, with 13 bases remaining between them. The V and J genes are TRBV6-5 and TRBJ2-1; the D gene is possibly TRBD2 (5 bases). Source: whole blood, taken in connection with sensitization to the hapten diphenylcyclopropenone (DPC). The clonotype comes from a woman aged 18 to 35 with alopecia areata. Some clones in this sample may be carry-over from other donors' samples. The CDR3 is CASSYIGGLKFF. The CDR3 region has the DNA TGTGCCAGCAGTTACATCGGAGGCCTGAAGTTCTTC.